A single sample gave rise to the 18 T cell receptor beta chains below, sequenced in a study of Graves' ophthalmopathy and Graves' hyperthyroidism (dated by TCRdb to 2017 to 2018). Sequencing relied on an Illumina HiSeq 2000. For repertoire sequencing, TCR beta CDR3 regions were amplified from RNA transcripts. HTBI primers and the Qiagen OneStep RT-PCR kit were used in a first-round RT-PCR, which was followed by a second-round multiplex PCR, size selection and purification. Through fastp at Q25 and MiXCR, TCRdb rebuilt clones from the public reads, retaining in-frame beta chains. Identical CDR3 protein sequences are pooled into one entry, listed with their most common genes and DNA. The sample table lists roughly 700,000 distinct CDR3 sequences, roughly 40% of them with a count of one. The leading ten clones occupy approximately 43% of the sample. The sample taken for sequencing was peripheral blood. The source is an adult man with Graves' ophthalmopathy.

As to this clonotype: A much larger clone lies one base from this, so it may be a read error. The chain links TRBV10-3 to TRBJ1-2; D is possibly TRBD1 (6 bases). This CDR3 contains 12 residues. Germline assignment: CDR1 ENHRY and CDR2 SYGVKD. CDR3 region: CASSRGQYGFTF. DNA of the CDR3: TGTGCCAGCAGCCGCGGACAGTATGGCTTCACCTTC.

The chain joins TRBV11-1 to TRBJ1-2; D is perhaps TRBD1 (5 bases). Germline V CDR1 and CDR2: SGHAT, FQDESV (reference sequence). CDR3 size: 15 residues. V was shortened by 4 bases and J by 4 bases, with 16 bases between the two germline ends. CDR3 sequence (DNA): TGTGCCAGCAGCTCCCCGGGGCTACCAATCTATGGCTACACCTTC. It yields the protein CASSSPGLPIYGYTF. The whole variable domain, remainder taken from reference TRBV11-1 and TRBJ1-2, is EAEVAQSPRYKITEKSQAVAFWCDPISGHATLYWYRQILGQGPELLVQFQDESVVDDSQLPKDRFSAERLKGVDSTLKIQPAELGDSAMYLCASSSPGLPIYGYTFGSGTRLTVV.

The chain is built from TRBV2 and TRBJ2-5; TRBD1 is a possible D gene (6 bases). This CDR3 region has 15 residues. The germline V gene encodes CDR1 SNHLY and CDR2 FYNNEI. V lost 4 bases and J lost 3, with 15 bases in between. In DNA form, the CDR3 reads TGTGCCAGCAGTGTTAAGTATGACAGGAAAGAGACCCAGTACTTC. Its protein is CASSVKYDRKETQYF.

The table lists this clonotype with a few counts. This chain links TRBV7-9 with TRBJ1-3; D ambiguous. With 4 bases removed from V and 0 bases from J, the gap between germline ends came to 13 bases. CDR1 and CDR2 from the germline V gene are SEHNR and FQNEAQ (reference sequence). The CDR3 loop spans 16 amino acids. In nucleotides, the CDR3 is TGTGCCAGCAGCTCCAGCGCGAGGGTCTCTGGAAACACCATATATTTT. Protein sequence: CASSSSARVSGNTIYF.

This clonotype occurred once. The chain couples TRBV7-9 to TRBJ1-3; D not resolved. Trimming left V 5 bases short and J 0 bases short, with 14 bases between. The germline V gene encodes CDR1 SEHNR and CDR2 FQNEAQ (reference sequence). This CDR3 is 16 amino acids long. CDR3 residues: CASSQDVLVSGNTIYF. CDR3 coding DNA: TGTGCCAGCAGCCAAGATGTCCTGGTCTCTGGAAACACCATATATTTT.

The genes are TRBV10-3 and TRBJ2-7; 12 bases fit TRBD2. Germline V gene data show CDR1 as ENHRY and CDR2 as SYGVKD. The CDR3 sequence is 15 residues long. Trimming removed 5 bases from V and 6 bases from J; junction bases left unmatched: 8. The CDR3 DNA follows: TGTGCCATCAGTCCAAAGGGACTAGCGGGCAGCGAGCAGTACTTC. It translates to CAISPKGLAGSEQYF.

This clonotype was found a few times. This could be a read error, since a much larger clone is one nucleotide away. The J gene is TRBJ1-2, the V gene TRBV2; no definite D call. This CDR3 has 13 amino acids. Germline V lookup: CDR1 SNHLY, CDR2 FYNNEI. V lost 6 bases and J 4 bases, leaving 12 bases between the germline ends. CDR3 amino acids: CASSQPGVYGYTF. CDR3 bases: TGTGCCAGCAGCCAACCGGGAGTCTATGGCTACACCTTC.

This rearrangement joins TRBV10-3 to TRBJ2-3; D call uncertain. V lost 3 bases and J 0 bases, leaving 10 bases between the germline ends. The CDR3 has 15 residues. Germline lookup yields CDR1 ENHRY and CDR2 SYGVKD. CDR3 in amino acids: CAISDLLTSTDTQYF. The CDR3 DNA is TGTGCCATCAGTGATCTACTAACCAGCACAGATACGCAGTATTTT.

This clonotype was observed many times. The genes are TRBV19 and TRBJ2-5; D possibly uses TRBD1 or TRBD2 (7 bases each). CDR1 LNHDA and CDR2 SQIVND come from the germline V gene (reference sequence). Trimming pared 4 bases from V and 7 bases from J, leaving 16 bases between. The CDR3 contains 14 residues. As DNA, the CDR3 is TGTGCCAGTAGTACCGGACAGGCGGGAGTGACCCAGTACTTC. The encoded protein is CASSTGQAGVTQYF.

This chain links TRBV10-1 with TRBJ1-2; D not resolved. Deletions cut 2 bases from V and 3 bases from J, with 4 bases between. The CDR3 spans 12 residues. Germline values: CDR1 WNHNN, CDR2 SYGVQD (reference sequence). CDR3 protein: CASSEVDYGYTF. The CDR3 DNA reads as TGCGCCAGCAGTGAGGTGGACTATGGCTACACCTTC.

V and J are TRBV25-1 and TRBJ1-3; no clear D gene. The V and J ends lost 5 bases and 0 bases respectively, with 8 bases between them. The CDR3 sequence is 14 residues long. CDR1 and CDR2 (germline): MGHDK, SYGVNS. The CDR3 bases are TGTGCCAGCAGTAACAGAGACTCTGGAAACACCATATATTTT. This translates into CASSNRDSGNTIYF.

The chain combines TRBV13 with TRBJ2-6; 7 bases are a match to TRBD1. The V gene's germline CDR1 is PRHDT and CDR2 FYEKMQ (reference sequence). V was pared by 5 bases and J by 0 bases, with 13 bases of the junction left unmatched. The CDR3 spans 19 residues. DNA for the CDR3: TGTGCCAGCAGCCCCGAGTACGGGACAGAGAGCTCTGGGGCCAACGTCCTGACTTTC. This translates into CASSPEYGTESSGANVLTF.

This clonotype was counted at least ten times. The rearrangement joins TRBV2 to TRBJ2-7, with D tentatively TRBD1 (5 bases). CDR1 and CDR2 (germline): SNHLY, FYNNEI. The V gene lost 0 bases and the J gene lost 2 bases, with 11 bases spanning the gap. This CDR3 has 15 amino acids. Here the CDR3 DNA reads TGTGCCAGCAGTGAAGCGCTCGACAGCACCTACGAGCAGTACTTC. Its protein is CASSEALDSTYEQYF.

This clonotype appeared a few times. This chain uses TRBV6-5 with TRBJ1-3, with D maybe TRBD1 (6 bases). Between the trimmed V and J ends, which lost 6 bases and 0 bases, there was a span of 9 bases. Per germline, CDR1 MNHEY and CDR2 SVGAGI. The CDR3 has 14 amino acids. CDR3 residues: CASRQGASGNTIYF. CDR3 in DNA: TGTGCCAGCAGACAGGGCGCCTCTGGAAACACCATATATTTT.

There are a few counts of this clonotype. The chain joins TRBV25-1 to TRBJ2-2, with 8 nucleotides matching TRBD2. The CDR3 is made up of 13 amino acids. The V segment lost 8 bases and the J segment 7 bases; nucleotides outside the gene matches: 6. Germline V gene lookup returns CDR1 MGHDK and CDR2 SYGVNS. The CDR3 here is CASRGSGVGELFF. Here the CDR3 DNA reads TGTGCCAGCCGAGGTAGCGGGGTCGGGGAGCTGTTTTTT.

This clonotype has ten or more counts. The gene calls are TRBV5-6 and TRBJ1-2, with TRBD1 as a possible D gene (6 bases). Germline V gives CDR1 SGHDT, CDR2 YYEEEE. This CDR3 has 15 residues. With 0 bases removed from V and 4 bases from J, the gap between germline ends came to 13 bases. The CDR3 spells CASSLGGAALYGYTF. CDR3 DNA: TGTGCCAGCAGCTTGGGGGGGGCAGCCCTCTATGGCTACACCTTC.

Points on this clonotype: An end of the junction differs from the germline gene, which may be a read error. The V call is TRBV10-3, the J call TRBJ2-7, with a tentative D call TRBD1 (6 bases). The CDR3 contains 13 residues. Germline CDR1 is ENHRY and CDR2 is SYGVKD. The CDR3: CASSYRVRDEQYF. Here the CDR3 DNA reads TGTGCCAGCAGTTACAGGGTCCGGGACGAGCAGTACTTC.

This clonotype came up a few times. CDR3 amino acids: CSARDNRGGGTEAFF. The CDR3 DNA follows: TGCAGTGCTAGAGACAACAGGGGAGGTGGCACTGAAGCTTTCTTT. The rearrangement links TRBV20-1 to TRBJ1-1, with 7 bases aligning to TRBD1. This CDR3 region has 15 residues. The germline V gene encodes CDR1 DFQATT and CDR2 SNEGSKA (reference sequence). V trimming: 0 bases; J trimming: 4 bases; junction bases outside the gene matches: 8.